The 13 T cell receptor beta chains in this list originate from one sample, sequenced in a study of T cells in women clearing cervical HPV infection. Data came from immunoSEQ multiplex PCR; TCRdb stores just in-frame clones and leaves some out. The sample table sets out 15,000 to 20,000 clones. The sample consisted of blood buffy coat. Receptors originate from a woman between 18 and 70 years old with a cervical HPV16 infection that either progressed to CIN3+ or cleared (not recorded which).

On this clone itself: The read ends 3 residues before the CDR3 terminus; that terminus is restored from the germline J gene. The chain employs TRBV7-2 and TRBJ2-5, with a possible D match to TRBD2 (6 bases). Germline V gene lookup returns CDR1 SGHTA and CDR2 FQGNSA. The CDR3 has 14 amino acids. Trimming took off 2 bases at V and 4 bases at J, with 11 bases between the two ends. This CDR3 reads CASSLMLEGETQYF. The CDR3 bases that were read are TGTGCCAGCAGCTTAATGTTGGAGGGAGAGACC. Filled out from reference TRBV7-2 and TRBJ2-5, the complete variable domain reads GAGVSQSPSNKVTEKGKDVELRCDPISGHTALYWYRQSLGQGLEFLIYFQGNSAPDKSGLPSDRFSAERTGGSVSTLTIQRTQQEDSAVYLCASSLMLEGETQYFGPGTRLLVL.

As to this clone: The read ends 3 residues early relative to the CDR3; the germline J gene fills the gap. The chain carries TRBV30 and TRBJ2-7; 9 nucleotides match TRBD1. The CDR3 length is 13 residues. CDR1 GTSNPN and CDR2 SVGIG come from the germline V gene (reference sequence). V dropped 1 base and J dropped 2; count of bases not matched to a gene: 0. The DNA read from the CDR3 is TGTGCCTGGAGTGGGACAGGGGCCTACGAG. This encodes CAWSGTGAYE. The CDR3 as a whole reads CAWSGTGAYEQYF.

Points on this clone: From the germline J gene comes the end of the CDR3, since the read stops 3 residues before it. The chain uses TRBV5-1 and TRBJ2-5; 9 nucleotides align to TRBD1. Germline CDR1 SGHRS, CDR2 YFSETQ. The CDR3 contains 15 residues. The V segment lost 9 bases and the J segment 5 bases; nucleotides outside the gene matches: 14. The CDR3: CATARTGTGKETQYF. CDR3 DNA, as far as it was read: TGCGCCACTGCACGAACTGGGACAGGGAAGGAGACC.

The DNA read from the CDR3 is TGTGCCAGTAGTGGATCTCCGGGACAGTATTATGGC. Amino acid sequence: CASSGSPGQYYG. From start to end, the CDR3 is CASSGSPGQYYGYTF. The chain uses TRBV19 and TRBJ1-2; 7 bases align to TRBD1. The CDR3 end lies 3 residues beyond the end of the read and is filled in from the germline J gene. The CDR3 spans 15 residues. From germline, CDR1 is LNHDA and CDR2 SQIVND (reference sequence). Trimming cost V 5 bases and J 5 bases; bases outside gene matches: 11.

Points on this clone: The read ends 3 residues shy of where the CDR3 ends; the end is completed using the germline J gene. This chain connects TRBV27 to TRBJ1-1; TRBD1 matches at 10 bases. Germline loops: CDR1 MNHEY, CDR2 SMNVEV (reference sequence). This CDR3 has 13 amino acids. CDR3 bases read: TGTGCCAGCAGTTTACTGGGACAGGGGGAA. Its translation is CASSLLGQGE. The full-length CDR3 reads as CASSLLGQGEAFF.

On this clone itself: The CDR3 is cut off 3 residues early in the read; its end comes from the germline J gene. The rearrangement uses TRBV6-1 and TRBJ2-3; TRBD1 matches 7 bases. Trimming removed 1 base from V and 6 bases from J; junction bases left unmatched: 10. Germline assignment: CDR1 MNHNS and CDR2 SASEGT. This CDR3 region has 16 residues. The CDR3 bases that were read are TGTGCCAGCAGTGAAGTCGCTAAGGGGGCGCAGGATACG. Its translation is CASSEVAKGAQDT. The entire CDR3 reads CASSEVAKGAQDTQYF.

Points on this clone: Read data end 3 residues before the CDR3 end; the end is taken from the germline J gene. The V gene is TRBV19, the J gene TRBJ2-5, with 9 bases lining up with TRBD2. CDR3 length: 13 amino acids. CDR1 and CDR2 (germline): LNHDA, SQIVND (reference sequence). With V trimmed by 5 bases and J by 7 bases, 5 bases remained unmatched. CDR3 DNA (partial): TGTGCCAGTAGTCGGGCGACTAGCGGGACC. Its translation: CASSRATSGT. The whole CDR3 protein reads CASSRATSGTQYF.

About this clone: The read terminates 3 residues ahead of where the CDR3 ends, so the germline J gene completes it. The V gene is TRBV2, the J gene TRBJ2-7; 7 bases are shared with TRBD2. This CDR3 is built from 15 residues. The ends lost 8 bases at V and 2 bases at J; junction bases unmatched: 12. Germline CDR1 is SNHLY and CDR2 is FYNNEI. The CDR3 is CASGPPVGGTYEQYF. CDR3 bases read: TGTGCCAGCGGACCCCCTGTGGGGGGGACCTACGAG.

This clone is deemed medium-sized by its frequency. CDR3 DNA (partial): TGTGCCAGCAGCTTAGCAGTTGGGGGGGCAGATACG. Its protein product is CASSLAVGGADT. The complete CDR3 reads CASSLAVGGADTQYF. The chain combines TRBV7-2 with TRBJ2-3; 7 bases agree with TRBD2. The CDR3 goes on 3 residues after the read ends, and that part is filled in from the germline J gene. The junction had 4 bases not matched to a gene; V was cut back by 0 bases and J by 4 bases. Per germline, CDR1 SGHTA and CDR2 FQGNSA. The CDR3 sequence is 15 residues long.

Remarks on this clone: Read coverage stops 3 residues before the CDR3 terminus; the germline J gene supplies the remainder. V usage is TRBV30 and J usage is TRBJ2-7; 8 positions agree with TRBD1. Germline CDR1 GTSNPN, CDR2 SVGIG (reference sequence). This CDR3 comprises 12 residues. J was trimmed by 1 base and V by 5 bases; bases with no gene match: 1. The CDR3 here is CAWGTGSYEQYF. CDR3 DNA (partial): TGTGCCTGGGGGACAGGATCCTACGAG.

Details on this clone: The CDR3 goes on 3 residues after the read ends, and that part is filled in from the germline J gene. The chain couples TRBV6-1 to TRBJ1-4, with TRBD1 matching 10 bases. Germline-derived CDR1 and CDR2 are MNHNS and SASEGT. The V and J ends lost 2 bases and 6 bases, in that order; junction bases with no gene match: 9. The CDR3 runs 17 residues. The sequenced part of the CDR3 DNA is TGTGCCAGCAGTGAATTGGGCTTCGGGACAGGGGATGAAAAA. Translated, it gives CASSELGFGTGDEK. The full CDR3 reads CASSELGFGTGDEKLFF.

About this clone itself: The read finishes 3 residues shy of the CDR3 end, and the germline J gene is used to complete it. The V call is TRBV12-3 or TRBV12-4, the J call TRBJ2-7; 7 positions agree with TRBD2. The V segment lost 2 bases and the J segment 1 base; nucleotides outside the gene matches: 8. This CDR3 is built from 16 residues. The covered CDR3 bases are TGTGCCAGCAGTTTAAGACCTAGCGGAAAATCCTACGAG. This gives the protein CASSLRPSGKSYE. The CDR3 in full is CASSLRPSGKSYEQYF.

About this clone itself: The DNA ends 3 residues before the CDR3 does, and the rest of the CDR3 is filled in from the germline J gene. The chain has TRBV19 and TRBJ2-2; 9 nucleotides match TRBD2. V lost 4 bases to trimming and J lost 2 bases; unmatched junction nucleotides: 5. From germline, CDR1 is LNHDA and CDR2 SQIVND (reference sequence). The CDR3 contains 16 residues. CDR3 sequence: CASSKLAGFNTGELFF. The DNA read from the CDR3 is TGTGCCAGTAGTAAGCTAGCGGGGTTCAACACCGGGGAG.